This TCR beta chain stems from a study of blood T cell repertoires in COVID-19. Study summary: Collection of acute and convalescent COVID-19 samples took place in the United States, Italy and Spain.

J gave up 4 bases and V 5 bases, and 7 bases lay outside the gene matches. CDR1 is LNHDA, CDR2 SQIVND, per germline (reference sequence). The CDR3 has 14 residues. Method: immunoSEQ multiplex PCR; TCRdb's copy keeps in-frame clones and lacks some. The sample has 300,000 to 400,000 clones, approximately 90% seen once; the top ten hold more than 0.95%. Individuals aged roughly 18 to 95 years were recruited from 24 US areas. Each participant's cohort was designated according to participant-reported clinical history. V usage is TRBV19 and J usage is TRBJ1-2; 7 positions match TRBD1. Sequencing was done on a sample of PBMCs or T cells enriched from blood (not recorded which). The clonotype comes from a woman aged 18-29 years who had recovered from COVID-19. CDR3 amino acids: CASSAGQDSYGYTF. CDR3 DNA: TGTGCCAGTAGTGCCGGACAGGACAGCTATGGCTACACCTTC.